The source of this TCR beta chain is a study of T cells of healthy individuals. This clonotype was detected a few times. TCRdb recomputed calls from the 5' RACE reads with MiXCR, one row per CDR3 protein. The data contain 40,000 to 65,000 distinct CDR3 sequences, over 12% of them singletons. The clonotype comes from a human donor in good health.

The CDR3 here is CAISVRGLAGVGETQYF. The CDR3 DNA follows: TGTGCCATCAGTGTGAGGGGACTAGCGGGAGTGGGAGAGACCCAGTACTTC. J is TRBJ2-5 and V is TRBV10-3, with TRBD2 matching over 14 bases. Losses at the gene ends were 4 bases for V and 4 bases for J; bases not matched to a gene: 8. CDR3 length equals 17 residues. The germline V gene has CDR1 ENHRY and CDR2 SYGVKD.